This T cell receptor (beta chain) was sequenced during a study of CD8 T cells in Susac syndrome (dated by TCRdb to about 2019). Turning to the overall study: The study used repertoire sequencing to test whether antigen drove CD8+ T cell activation and differentiation in Susac syndrome.

RNA was extracted using the RNeasy kit, and roughly 0.45 to 1 ug of the RNA was reverse transcribed with random hexamers. The immunoSEQ multiplex PCR assay, covering 54 Vbeta and 13 Jbeta segments, was used to amplify TCR beta CDR3 regions. To correct PCR amplification bias, a synthetic template baseline was used for both primer optimization and computational correction. In the original analysis: Reads were assigned to V, D and J genes according to IMGT and analyzed in immunoSEQ Analyzer, with only productive sequences retained. To calculate clonality, Shannon entropy was normalized by log2 of the number of productive unique sequences and then subtracted from one. Public and private clones were assessed among the 100 most prevalent clones of each patient and control. Clones were defined as Susac-specific if absent from the healthy and MS cohorts, from 1052 published viral clones and from other ImmuneACCESS disease sequences. TCRdb took the public reads, trimmed them with fastp at Q25, ran MiXCR for clone calling and kept in-frame beta chains. Identical CDR3 proteins give one entry, which carries the most common genes and DNA. It is TCRdb's table, rather than the study itself, that gives the V and J calls and clone size. The sample table shows about 200,000 distinct CDR3 sequences, and roughly 95% are seen once. Together, the top ten hold 0.08% to 0.11% of the sample.

High-throughput TCR beta sequencing profiled peripheral blood CD8+ and CD4+ T cells from healthy donors, Susac syndrome patients and multiple sclerosis patients. Healthy donors were age- and sex-matched controls. Bulk CD8+ and CD4+ T cells were purified by magnetic negative isolation, while CD8+ TEMRA cells were enriched using FACS. Blood was drawn into EDTA tubes, processed within 24 hours, and PBMCs were isolated by density gradient centrifugation. PBMCs intended for TCR sequencing were cryopreserved in liquid nitrogen and were subsequently thawed in a 37 degrees C water bath. The sorted or isolated CD4+, CD8+ and CD8+ TEMRA cells reached a purity of at least 90%. Findings and caveats that apply to the study as a whole: The number of individuals in the TCR sequencing and HLA analysis was acknowledged as relatively small.

A remark on this clonotype: Its antigen is not yet known. Base qualities are not recorded, but no much larger clone differs from it by a single base.

Source material: CD4+ T cells from PBMCs. The sequence was collected from a human donor in good health.

The CDR3 protein sequence reads: CSAESKNIQYF. The nucleotides are TGCAGTGCAGAAAGCAAAAACATTCAGTACTTC. The sequence is built from TRBV20-1 and TRBJ2-4, with the D gene too uncertain to name. The cysteine opens and the phenylalanine closes a CDR3 of 11 amino acids. Solely the CDR3 DNA is kept, with 33 bases framed from the first base. The germline ends are 6 bases apart after V is trimmed by 6 bases and J by 3 bases. CDR1 is given as DFQATT and CDR2 as SNEGSKA, both from the germline V gene (reference sequence).